These 28 T cell receptor beta chains were sequenced from one sample in a study of blood T cell repertoires in COVID-19. TCRdb's table, derived via immunoSEQ multiplex PCR, lists solely in-frame clones and lacks some. The data hold more than 200,000 clones, with roughly 83% observed a single time. The specimen was peripheral blood. The receptors here all came from a woman aged 65 to 85 with active or convalescent COVID-19.

The chain is built from TRBV4-2 and TRBJ1-5; D is possibly TRBD1 (5 bases). The CDR3 is 17 residues long. V lost 3 bases and J 6 bases, leaving 21 bases between the germline ends. Looked up from germline, CDR1 is LGHNA and CDR2 is YNFKEQ. The CDR3 is CASSQGGVGSFGQPQHF. The DNA for the CDR3 is TGTGCCAGCAGCCAGGGGGGGGTAGGGAGCTTCGGTCAGCCCCAGCATTTT.

The gene calls are TRBV7-9 and TRBJ2-7; D remains ambiguous. V was cut by 1 base and J by 5 bases, with 9 bases left in between. This CDR3 has 13 residues. The V gene's germline CDR1 is SEHNR and CDR2 FQNEAQ (reference sequence). The chain's CDR3 is CASSLGSGDEQYF. The DNA of the CDR3 is TGTGCCAGCAGCTTAGGGTCAGGCGACGAGCAGTACTTC.

V usage is TRBV6-5 and J usage is TRBJ2-1; a possible D gene is TRBD2 (6 bases). The CDR3 is made up of 12 amino acids. Germline-derived CDR1 and CDR2 are MNHEY and SVGAGI. V lost 4 bases and J lost 9, with 10 bases in between. The DNA for the CDR3 is TGTGCCAGCAGTTCTAGCGCTAGTGAGCAGTTCTTC. Its translation: CASSSSASEQFF.

The sample holds one count of this clone. The chain combines TRBV2 with TRBJ1-4; D gene uncertain. The CDR3 is made up of 16 amino acids. Per germline, CDR1 SNHLY and CDR2 FYNNEI. Trimming cost V 3 bases and J 2 bases, with 13 bases left between them. DNA for the CDR3: TGTGCCAGCAGTGATCCCCCTAGGTCCACTAATGAAAAACTGTTTTTT. Residues: CASSDPPRSTNEKLFF.

The chain couples TRBV3-1 (or the pseudogene TRBV3-2) to TRBJ1-4; D is unresolved. The CDR3 extends over 12 amino acids. Trimming took 4 bases from V and 6 from J, leaving 6 bases between them. Germline V CDR1 and CDR2: LGHDT, YNNKEL (reference sequence). The CDR3 nucleotides are TGTGCCAGCAGCCTACTACATGAAAAACTGTTTTTT. Translation: CASSLLHEKLFF.

V gene TRBV4-1 combines with J gene TRBJ1-6, with a possible D match to TRBD1 (5 bases). This CDR3 region has 16 residues. The ends were cut back, 3 bases at V and 6 bases at J, with 15 bases in the middle. In germline, CDR1 is MGHRA, CDR2 YSYEKL. The DNA of the CDR3 is TGCGCCAGCAGCCAGGAAATACAGGTGTCTAATTCACCCCTCCACTTT. It encodes CASSQEIQVSNSPLHF.

This sequence joins TRBV5-1 and TRBJ2-2, with a tentative D call TRBD1 (6 bases). V was trimmed by 4 bases and J by 3 bases, leaving 13 bases between them. This CDR3 region has 15 residues. Per the germline V gene, CDR1 is SGHRS and CDR2 is YFSETQ. The CDR3 spells CASSQQGGDTGELFF. The CDR3 DNA sequence: TGCGCCAGCAGCCAACAGGGTGGGGACACCGGGGAGCTGTTTTTT.

The rearrangement uses TRBV5-1 and TRBJ2-3, with D perhaps matching TRBD2 (5 bases). The CDR3 runs 17 residues. The ends were cut back, 0 bases at V and 0 bases at J, with 14 bases in the middle. CDR1 and CDR2 (germline): SGHRS, YFSETQ. The CDR3 is CASSLVLAVTSTDTQYF. CDR3 coding DNA: TGCGCCAGCAGCTTGGTTCTAGCAGTGACTAGCACAGATACGCAGTATTTT.

The chain has TRBV5-8 and TRBJ1-4; D is possibly TRBD1 (5 bases). V was trimmed by 0 bases and J by 8 bases, leaving 14 bases between them. The CDR3 spans 15 residues. Germline lookup yields CDR1 SGHTS and CDR2 YDEGEE. The CDR3 loop is CASSLGGRGDEKLFF. CDR3 nucleotides: TGTGCCAGCAGCTTGGGCGGGCGCGGGGACGAAAAACTGTTTTTT.

The V and J genes are TRBV24-1 and TRBJ1-5, with 8 bases fitting TRBD1. The ends lost 0 bases at V and 3 bases at J; junction bases unmatched: 15. CDR1 is KGHDR, CDR2 SFDVKD, per germline. The CDR3 sequence is 20 residues long. This CDR3 reads CATSDLHRDRSPLINQPQHF. CDR3 sequence (DNA): TGTGCCACCAGTGATTTGCATAGGGACAGGTCGCCCCTAATCAATCAGCCCCAGCATTTT.

This rearrangement joins TRBV4-2 to TRBJ2-1, with a weak D call TRBD1 (5 bases). The CDR3 is made up of 17 amino acids. Germline V gene data show CDR1 as LGHNA and CDR2 as YNFKEQ. V gave up 0 bases and J gave up 8 bases, with 20 bases separating them. The CDR3 spells CASSQELDTFINHEQFF. The CDR3 DNA follows: TGTGCCAGCAGCCAAGAGCTGGACACCTTTATCAACCATGAGCAGTTCTTC.

The gene calls are TRBV7-9 and TRBJ2-3; no reliable D call. V shed 6 bases and J shed 6 bases, with 10 bases lying between them. Per germline, CDR1 SEHNR and CDR2 FQNEAQ (reference sequence). The CDR3 has 12 amino acids. The CDR3 region is CASRPGPDTQYF. For the CDR3, the DNA is TGTGCCAGCAGGCCAGGCCCCGATACGCAGTATTTT.

The chain uses TRBV7-8 and TRBJ1-5; 7 bases are shared with TRBD1. J lost 1 base, V lost 1 base, and 7 bases had no gene match. This CDR3 spans 17 amino acids. Per germline, CDR1 SGHVS and CDR2 FQNEAQ. DNA of the CDR3: TGTGCCAGCAGCTTAGGGAGGGGGCAGAAAAGCAATCAGCCCCAGCATTTT. Translation gives CASSLGRGQKSNQPQHF.

V usage is TRBV28 and J usage is TRBJ2-7; unclear D gene. Germline V lookup: CDR1 MDHEN, CDR2 SYDVKM. V gave up 1 base and J gave up 12 bases, with 16 bases separating them. This CDR3 comprises 13 residues. The CDR3 spells CASSLYPALGGYF. As DNA, the CDR3 is TGTGCCAGCAGTTTATACCCCGCCCTCGGTGGGTACTTC.

About this clone itself: The identical CDR3 is also encoded by other nucleotide sequences in the sample. J is TRBJ2-7 and V is TRBV3-1 (or the pseudogene TRBV3-2); TRBD1 is a possible D gene (5 bases). Germline lookup yields CDR1 LGHDT and CDR2 YNNKEL (reference sequence). V was pared by 2 bases and J by 2 bases, with 7 bases between. The CDR3 covers 13 residues. The CDR3 is CASSQQGTYEQYF. The CDR3 nucleotides read TGTGCCAGCAGCCAACAGGGAACCTACGAGCAGTACTTC.

A single count supports this clone. This sequence joins TRBV30 and TRBJ1-2; 7 bases align to TRBD1. V dropped 3 bases and J dropped 9; count of bases not matched to a gene: 13. The germline V gene encodes CDR1 GTSNPN and CDR2 SVGIG (reference sequence). This CDR3 region has 14 residues. This CDR3 is CAWRSTGMSSSYTF. The CDR3 DNA follows: TGTGCCTGGAGGTCGACAGGGATGTCTTCGAGCTACACCTTC.

This clone was seen more than once but under ten times. The rearrangement uses TRBV2 and TRBJ1-4; perhaps TRBD1 as D (5 bases). This CDR3 has 16 amino acids. The germline V and J ends were trimmed by 3 bases and 1 base, with 12 bases remaining between them. Germline V gene sequence: CDR1 SNHLY, CDR2 FYNNEI. The CDR3 protein is CASSDGGRETNEKLFF. CDR3 coding DNA: TGTGCCAGCAGTGACGGGGGGAGAGAAACTAATGAAAAACTGTTTTTT. The whole variable domain, filled in from reference TRBV2 and TRBJ1-4, reads EPEVTQTPSHQVTQMGQEVILRCVPISNHLYFYWYRQILGQKVEFLVSFYNNEISEKSEIFDDQFSVERPDGSNFTLKIRSTKLEDSAMYFCASSDGGRETNEKLFFGSGTQLSVL.

The rearrangement uses TRBV21-1 and TRBJ1-5. TRBV21-1 is a pseudogene locus. The CDR3 is 18 residues long. The CDR3 nucleotides are TGTGCCAGCAGCAAAGAGGGTGGGGAGTTTAAGATCAATCAGCCCCAGCATTTT. Translation: CASSKEGGEFKINQPQHF.

This clone is a singleton in its sample. The chain has TRBV2 and TRBJ1-1, with 8 bases that match TRBD1. The length of the CDR3 is 15 residues. Germline values: CDR1 SNHLY, CDR2 FYNNEI. V trimming: 6 bases; J trimming: 1 base; junction bases outside the gene matches: 7. The CDR3 sequence is CASSQTGVGNTEAFF. CDR3 nucleotide sequence: TGTGCCAGCAGCCAGACAGGGGTTGGGAACACTGAAGCTTTCTTT.

DNA of the CDR3: TGCGCCAGCAGCTCAACAGGAATCTATTCACCCCTCCACTTT. This codes for CASSSTGIYSPLHF. The rearrangement links TRBV5-1 to TRBJ1-6, with a tentative D call TRBD1 (5 bases). CDR3 length: 14 residues. CDR1 is SGHRS, CDR2 YFSETQ, per germline. V was pared by 3 bases and J by 8 bases, with 12 bases between.

The chain joins TRBV6-6 to TRBJ2-2; possibly TRBD2 for D (5 bases). The CDR3 extends over 14 amino acids. Germline CDR1 and CDR2: MNHNY and SVGAGI (reference sequence). Trimming took off 4 bases at V and 1 base at J, with 7 bases between the two ends. CDR3 DNA sequence: TGTGCCAGCAGTTTGGGGAGGAACACCGGGGAGCTGTTTTTT. Protein sequence: CASSLGRNTGELFF.

The V and J genes are TRBV11-2 and TRBJ1-2; 7 bases are a match to TRBD1. The CDR3 extends over 15 amino acids. The germline gives CDR1 SGHAT, CDR2 FQNNGV. J lost 5 bases, V lost 0 bases, and 6 bases had no gene match. As DNA, the CDR3 is TGTGCCAGCAGCTTAGAGGTCGGGGGACAGTATGGCTACACCTTC. Protein sequence: CASSLEVGGQYGYTF.

The rearrangement links TRBV25-1 to TRBJ1-6, with D perhaps TRBD1 (5 bases). With 4 bases removed from V and 7 bases from J, the gap between germline ends came to 17 bases. In germline, CDR1 is MGHDK, CDR2 SYGVNS. CDR3 length: 16 amino acids. The CDR3 nucleotides read TGTGCCAGCAGTGTTGGTGGGGGGTGGGGAAATTCACCCCTCCACTTT. Translation gives CASSVGGGWGNSPLHF.

The rearrangement links TRBV7-8 to TRBJ1-5; 7 bases map to TRBD1. The CDR3 totals 16 residues. The germline V gene has CDR1 SGHVS and CDR2 FQNEAQ. V shed 0 bases, J shed 7 bases, and the junction held 9 bases outside the gene matches. In DNA, the CDR3 is TGTGCCAGCAGCTTAGCGCAGGGGGGTTTTGGGCAGCCCCAGCATTTT. Its translation is CASSLAQGGFGQPQHF.

The chain has TRBV11-2 and TRBJ1-5; D uncertain. V was shortened by 0 bases and J by 5 bases, with 11 bases between the two germline ends. The CDR3 has 15 amino acids. From germline, CDR1 is SGHAT and CDR2 FQNNGV. CDR3 nucleotides: TGTGCCAGCAGCTTAGACGGCAGGCACTATCAGCCCCAGCATTTT. This encodes CASSLDGRHYQPQHF.

The rearrangement uses TRBV3-1 (or the pseudogene TRBV3-2) and TRBJ2-5; 9 bases align to TRBD1. The CDR3 spans 15 residues. With V trimmed by 5 bases and J by 5 bases, 9 bases remained unmatched. Germline V gene lookup returns CDR1 LGHDT and CDR2 YNNKEL (reference sequence). The CDR3 DNA is TGTGCCAGCAGCATCCAACAGGGGGCCGGGGAGACCCAGTACTTC. Its protein is CASSIQQGAGETQYF.

This clone was seen a single time. The genes are TRBV5-4 and TRBJ1-2; TRBD1 matches at 7 bases. In germline, CDR1 is SGHNT, CDR2 YYREEE (reference sequence). Trimming removed 4 bases from V and 6 bases from J; junction bases left unmatched: 6. The CDR3 is made up of 13 amino acids. CDR3 nucleotide sequence: TGTGCCAGCAGCCGGGACAGTACCGATGGCTACACCTTC. Protein: CASSRDSTDGYTF.

V gene TRBV24-1 combines with J gene TRBJ2-5, with TRBD1 identical over 10 bases. Per the germline V gene, CDR1 is KGHDR and CDR2 is SFDVKD. V was clipped by 4 bases and J by 5 bases; unmatched bases: 3. The CDR3 is 14 residues long. The DNA for the CDR3 is TGTGCCACCAGTGAGACAGGGGGCAGGGAGACCCAGTACTTC. It yields the protein CATSETGGRETQYF.